This T cell receptor beta chain was recovered during a study of shared T cell receptors in the human thymus. Germline loops: CDR1 SGHDN, CDR2 FVKESK. V dropped 1 base and J dropped 5; count of bases not matched to a gene: 5. CDR3 length: 15 amino acids. Generated by immunoSEQ multiplex PCR, the TCRdb table keeps only in-frame clones and is missing some. The top ten hold about 0.012% of the sample, which has almost 550,000 clones, approximately 78% seen once. The same sample was also used in a study of human thymus T cells. That paper adds: Thymus specimens were resections from corrective heart surgery. Thymic repertoires overlap heavily among unrelated individuals, related research has reported.

The chain uses TRBV14 and TRBJ2-7, with TRBD1 matching 10 bases. Sequencing was performed on thymocytes. The origin of this receptor is a boy younger than two with a congenital heart defect. The CDR3 sequence: CASSQGGTGEDEQYF. CDR3 DNA sequence: TGTGCCAGCAGCCAAGGCGGGACAGGGGAAGACGAGCAGTACTTC.